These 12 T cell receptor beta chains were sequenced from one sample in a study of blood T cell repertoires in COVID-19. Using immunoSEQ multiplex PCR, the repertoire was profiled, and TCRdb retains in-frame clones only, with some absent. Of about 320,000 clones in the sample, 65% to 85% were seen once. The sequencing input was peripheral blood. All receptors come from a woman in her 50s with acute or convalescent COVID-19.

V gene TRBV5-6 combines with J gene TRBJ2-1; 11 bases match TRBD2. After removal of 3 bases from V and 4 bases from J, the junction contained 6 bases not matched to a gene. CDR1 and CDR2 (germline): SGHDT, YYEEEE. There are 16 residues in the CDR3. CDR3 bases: TGTGCCAGCAGCTCGGTAACTAGCGGGGGATACAATGAGCAGTTCTTC. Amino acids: CASSSVTSGGYNEQFF.

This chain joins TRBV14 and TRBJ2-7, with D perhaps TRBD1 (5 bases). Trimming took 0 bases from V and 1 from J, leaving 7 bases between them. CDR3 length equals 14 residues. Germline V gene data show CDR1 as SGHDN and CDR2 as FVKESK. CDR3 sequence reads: CASSQESGSYEQYF. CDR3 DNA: TGTGCCAGCAGCCAAGAGTCAGGGTCCTACGAGCAGTACTTC.

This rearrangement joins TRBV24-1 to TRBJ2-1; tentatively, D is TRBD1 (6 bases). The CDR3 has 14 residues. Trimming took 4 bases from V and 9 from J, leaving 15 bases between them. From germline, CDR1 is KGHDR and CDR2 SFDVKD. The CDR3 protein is CATSDRTGIGEQFF. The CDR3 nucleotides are TGTGCCACCAGTGACCGTACAGGGATTGGTGAGCAGTTCTTC.

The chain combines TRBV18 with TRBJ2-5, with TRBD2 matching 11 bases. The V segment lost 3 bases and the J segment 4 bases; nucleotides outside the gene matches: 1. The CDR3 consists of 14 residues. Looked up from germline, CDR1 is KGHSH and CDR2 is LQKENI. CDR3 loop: CASSPLAGGETQYF. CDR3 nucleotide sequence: TGTGCCAGCTCACCTCTAGCGGGAGGAGAGACCCAGTACTTC.

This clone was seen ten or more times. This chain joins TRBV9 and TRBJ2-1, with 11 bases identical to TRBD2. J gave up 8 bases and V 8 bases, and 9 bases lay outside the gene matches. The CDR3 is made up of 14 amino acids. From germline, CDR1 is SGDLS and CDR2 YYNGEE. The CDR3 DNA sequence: TGTGCCAGTACAACTAGCGGGGGCCCAGATGAGCAGTTCTTC. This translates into CASTTSGGPDEQFF.

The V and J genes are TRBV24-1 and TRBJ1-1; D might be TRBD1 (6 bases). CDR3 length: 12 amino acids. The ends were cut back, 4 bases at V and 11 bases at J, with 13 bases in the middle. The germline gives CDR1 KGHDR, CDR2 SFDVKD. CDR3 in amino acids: CATSEPGGPAFF. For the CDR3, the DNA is TGTGCCACCAGTGAGCCCGGGGGGCCTGCTTTCTTT.

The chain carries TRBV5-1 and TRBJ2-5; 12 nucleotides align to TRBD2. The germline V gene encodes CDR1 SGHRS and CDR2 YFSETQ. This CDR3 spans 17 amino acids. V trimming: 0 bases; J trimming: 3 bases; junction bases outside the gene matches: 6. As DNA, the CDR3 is TGCGCCAGCAGCTTGGCCGGGGCTAGCGGGGGGGAAGAGACCCAGTACTTC. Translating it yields CASSLAGASGGEETQYF. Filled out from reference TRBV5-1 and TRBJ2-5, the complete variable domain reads KAGVTQTPRYLIKTRGQQVTLSCSPISGHRSVSWYQQTPGQGLQFLFEYFSETQRNKGNFPGRFSGRQFSNSRSEMNVSTLELGDSALYLCASSLAGASGGEETQYFGPGTRLLVL.

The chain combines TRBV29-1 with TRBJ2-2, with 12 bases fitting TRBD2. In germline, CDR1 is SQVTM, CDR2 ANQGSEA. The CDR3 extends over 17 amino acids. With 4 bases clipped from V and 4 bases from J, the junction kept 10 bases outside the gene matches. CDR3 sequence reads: CSVGGASGRAGTGELFF. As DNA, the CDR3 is TGCAGCGTTGGAGGAGCTAGCGGGAGGGCGGGCACCGGGGAGCTGTTTTTT.

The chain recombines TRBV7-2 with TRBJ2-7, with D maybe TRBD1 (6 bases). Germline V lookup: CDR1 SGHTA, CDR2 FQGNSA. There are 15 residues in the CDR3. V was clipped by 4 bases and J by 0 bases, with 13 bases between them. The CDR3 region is CASSSRTGHSYEQYF. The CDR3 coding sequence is TGTGCCAGCAGCTCCCGAACAGGGCACTCCTACGAGCAGTACTTC.

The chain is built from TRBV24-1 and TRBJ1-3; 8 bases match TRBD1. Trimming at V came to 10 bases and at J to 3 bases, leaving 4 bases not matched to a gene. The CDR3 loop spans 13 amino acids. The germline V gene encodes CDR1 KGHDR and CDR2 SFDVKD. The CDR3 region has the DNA TGTGCCACACAACAGGGGGTTGGAAACACCATATATTTT. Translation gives CATQQGVGNTIYF.

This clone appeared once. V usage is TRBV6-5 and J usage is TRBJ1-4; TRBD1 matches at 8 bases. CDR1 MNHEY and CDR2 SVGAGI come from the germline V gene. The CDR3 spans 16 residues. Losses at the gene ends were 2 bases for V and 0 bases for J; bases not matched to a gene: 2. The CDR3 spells CASSYGQGTTNEKLFF. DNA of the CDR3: TGTGCCAGCAGTTACGGACAGGGCACAACTAATGAAAAACTGTTTTTT.

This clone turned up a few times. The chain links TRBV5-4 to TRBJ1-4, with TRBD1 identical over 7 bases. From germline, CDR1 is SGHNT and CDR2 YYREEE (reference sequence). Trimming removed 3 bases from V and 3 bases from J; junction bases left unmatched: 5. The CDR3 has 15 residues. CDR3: CASSSPGTANEKLFF. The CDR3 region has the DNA TGTGCCAGCAGCTCCCCCGGGACAGCTAATGAAAAACTGTTTTTT.